One sample yielded the 13 T cell receptor beta chains listed below, sequenced in a study of T cells after posttransplantation cyclophosphamide. Some clones are missing from TCRdb's copy, which holds only in-frame ones; the method was immunoSEQ multiplex PCR. Observed in the sample are 45,000 to 55,000 clones, none of them singletons. Sequencing used PBMCs. These receptors all stem from a man aged 35 to 55 in good health, CMV-negative, and a related stem cell transplant donor.

This clone was recorded many times. The V call is TRBV11-2, the J call TRBJ2-5; 8 bases are shared with TRBD1. Germline CDR1 is SGHAT and CDR2 is FQNNGV. V lost 4 bases to trimming and J lost 9 bases; unmatched junction nucleotides: 7. The CDR3 contains 13 residues. This CDR3 is CASSWRTGTPQYF. DNA for the CDR3: TGTGCCAGCAGCTGGCGGACAGGGACCCCCCAGTACTTC.

The table lists this clone with many counts. The chain couples TRBV9 to TRBJ2-2; 12 nucleotides line up with TRBD2. The length of the CDR3 is 18 residues. Germline values: CDR1 SGDLS, CDR2 YYNGEE. The trim removed 0 bases at V and 6 bases at J, leaving 9 bases unmatched. CDR3 nucleotides: TGTGCCAGCAGCGTAGGGCTAGCGGGAGGGCCGGCACCCGGGGAGCTGTTTTTT. Translated, it gives CASSVGLAGGPAPGELFF.

The table lists this clone with many counts. V usage is TRBV19 and J usage is TRBJ2-5; 10 bases are shared with TRBD2. The germline CDR1 and CDR2 sequences are LNHDA and SQIVND (reference sequence). The CDR3 is 15 residues long. V dropped 6 bases and J dropped 3; count of bases not matched to a gene: 7. CDR3 in amino acids: CASSPLAGEEETQYF. The CDR3 region has the DNA TGTGCCAGTAGCCCCCTAGCGGGAGAAGAAGAGACCCAGTACTTC.

This clone was counted at least ten times. The genes are TRBV19 and TRBJ1-5; D is unresolved. V lost 0 bases to trimming and J lost 0 bases, with 12 bases between them. This CDR3 region has 17 residues. Germline CDR1 and CDR2: LNHDA and SQIVND (reference sequence). The CDR3 DNA sequence: TGTGCCAGTAGTATAGAGGTTGGGGAGTATAGCAATCAGCCCCAGCATTTT. As protein: CASSIEVGEYSNQPQHF. Drawing the rest from reference TRBV19 and TRBJ1-5, the complete variable domain is DGGITQSPKYLFRKEGQNVTLSCEQNLNHDAMYWYRQDPGQGLRLIYYSQIVNDFQKGDIAEGYSVSREKKESFPLTVTSAQKNPTAFYLCASSIEVGEYSNQPQHFGDGTRLSIL.

V usage is TRBV30 and J usage is TRBJ2-3, with 14 nucleotides matching TRBD2. V was clipped by 1 base and J by 3 bases; unmatched bases: 3. The V gene's germline CDR1 is GTSNPN and CDR2 SVGIG (reference sequence). CDR3 length: 16 amino acids. CDR3 sequence: CAWSGTSGRYTDTQYF. The DNA of the CDR3 is TGTGCCTGGAGTGGGACTAGCGGGAGGTATACAGATACGCAGTATTTT.

This clone was observed at least ten times. The V call is TRBV5-4, the J call TRBJ2-7; 10 positions agree with TRBD1. Germline CDR1 is SGHNT and CDR2 is YYREEE (reference sequence). This CDR3 has 15 residues. J was trimmed by 5 bases and V by 2 bases; bases with no gene match: 7. CDR3: CASSLLRDRGHEQYF. As DNA, the CDR3 is TGTGCCAGCAGCTTACTCCGGGACAGGGGTCACGAGCAGTACTTC.

This clone was seen at least ten times. In nucleotides, the CDR3 is TGTGCCAGCTCACGGGACAGGAATACTGAAGCTTTCTTT. Translating it yields CASSRDRNTEAFF. The genes are TRBV18 and TRBJ1-1, with 8 bases fitting TRBD1. The trim removed 4 bases at V and 5 bases at J, leaving 3 bases unmatched. CDR1 KGHSH and CDR2 LQKENI come from the germline V gene. This CDR3 comprises 13 residues.

This clone was observed many times. CDR3 nucleotides: TGTGCCTGGAGTGTACTAGGGGGTGCCACTGAAGCTTTCTTT. It codes for CAWSVLGGATEAFF. V and J are TRBV30 and TRBJ1-1; D may be TRBD1 (6 bases). V lost 0 bases and J 4 bases, leaving 12 bases between the germline ends. Germline loops: CDR1 GTSNPN, CDR2 SVGIG (reference sequence). CDR3 length: 14 amino acids.

This clone was seen ten or more times. This chain connects TRBV14 to TRBJ2-4; tentative D call: TRBD2 (5 bases). The CDR3 consists of 13 residues. Trimming left V 3 bases short and J 6 bases short, with 9 bases between. Germline V gene sequence: CDR1 SGHDN, CDR2 FVKESK. The chain's CDR3 is CASSQRTANIQYF. Written as DNA, the CDR3 is TGTGCCAGCAGCCAGCGGACTGCAAACATTCAGTACTTC.

This clone was observed many times. V usage is TRBV28 and J usage is TRBJ1-5; D is unresolved. CDR1 is MDHEN and CDR2 is SYDVKM in the germline V gene. CDR3 length: 16 residues. V was cut by 6 bases and J by 5 bases, with 20 bases left in between. The CDR3: CASRLRGVEDDQPQHF. The CDR3 nucleotides read TGTGCCAGCAGATTGCGTGGAGTCGAGGATGATCAGCCCCAGCATTTT. The full variable domain, rest sourced from reference TRBV28 and TRBJ1-5, is DVKVTQSSRYLVKRTGEKVFLECVQDMDHENMFWYRQDPGLGLRLIYFSYDVKMKEKGDIPEGYSVSREKKERFSLILESASTNQTSMYLCASRLRGVEDDQPQHFGDGTRLSIL.

This clone was observed at least ten times. The V gene is TRBV11-3, the J gene TRBJ2-1; D is uncertain. The CDR3 extends over 12 amino acids. Trimming left V 8 bases short and J 9 bases short, with 14 bases between. CDR1 and CDR2 from the germline V gene are SGHNT and YENEEA. CDR3: CASSYADREQFF. The CDR3 DNA follows: TGTGCCAGCTCATACGCGGATCGTGAGCAGTTCTTC. Full variable domain (rest looked up from reference TRBV11-3 and TRBJ2-1): EAGVVQSPRYKIIEKKQPVAFWCNPISGHNTLYWYLQNLGQGPELLIRYENEEAVDDSQLPKDRFSAERLKGVDSTLKIQPAELGDSAVYLCASSYADREQFFGPGTRLTVL.

This clone has at least ten counts. The chain couples TRBV25-1 to TRBJ1-1; D may be TRBD1 (5 bases). The V end lost 1 base, the J end lost 2 bases, and 11 bases lay between the germline ends. CDR3 length: 15 amino acids. The V gene's germline CDR1 is MGHDK and CDR2 SYGVNS. CDR3 sequence reads: CASSELGQVNTEAFF. For the CDR3, the DNA is TGTGCCAGCAGTGAATTGGGGCAGGTAAACACTGAAGCTTTCTTT.

This clone was recorded at least ten times. The chain employs TRBV4-2 and TRBJ1-1; possibly TRBD1 for D (5 bases). The germline CDR1 and CDR2 sequences are LGHNA and YNFKEQ. Trimming took 5 bases from V and 1 from J, leaving 14 bases between them. This CDR3 comprises 15 residues. CDR3 coding DNA: TGTGCCAGCAGCTCTGGGGGGAGGTCGAACACTGAAGCTTTCTTT. Translated: CASSSGGRSNTEAFF.